Sequencing of this T cell receptor beta chain was carried out in a study of T cells in Graves' hyperthyroidism and ophthalmopathy. Study summary: Peripheral blood was drawn at first diagnosis, prior to all treatment.

Investigators excluded patients with uncontrolled infection, other autoimmune disease, pregnancy or lactation. Diagnoses used clinical symptoms, serum thyroxine and TRAb, thyroid ultrasound and orbital computed tomography. The authors took PBMCs from 10 ml fresh peripheral blood. Of note for this clonotype: Just one base apart from a much larger clone, this may be a read error.

The CDR3 consists of 15 residues. The V gene's germline CDR1 is SGHTA and CDR2 FQGNSA. RNA transcripts served as the template for amplifying TCR beta CDR3 regions. When the TCR CDR3 underwent first-round RT-PCR, the HTBI primer set was used. TCRdb reprocessed the multiplex PCR reads with MiXCR, giving one entry per CDR3 protein. Of hundreds of thousands of distinct CDR3 sequences listed, roughly 14% are singletons. Specimen: blood. The rearrangement joins TRBV7-2 to TRBJ2-5; 11 nucleotides agree with TRBD2. This TCR derives from a man between 18 and 29 years old with Graves' ophthalmopathy. CDR3 sequence reads: CASSLLAGGIEAQYF. The CDR3 DNA reads TGTGCCAGCAGCTTGCTAGCGGGGGGAATAGAGGCCCAGTACTTC.